A selection of T cell receptor beta chains follows, all from one sample in a study of blood T cell repertoires in COVID-19. The repertoire was sequenced with immunoSEQ multiplex PCR; TCRdb's copy has only in-frame clones and lacks some. In the table there are fewer than 150,000 clones, roughly 88% of which are singletons. The sequenced sample consisted of peripheral blood. The receptors shown here come from a woman in her forties or fifties with active or convalescent COVID-19. The CDR3 runs from the conserved cysteine through the conserved F or W.

CDR3aa	v_gene	j_gene	len
CASSPWGADTQYF	TRBV28	TRBJ2-3	13
CASGLAGLIYEQYF	TRBV28	TRBJ2-7	14
CASSLGGGNTEAFF	TRBV28	TRBJ1-1	14
CASSPPRQGPHSSTDTQYF	TRBV18	TRBJ2-3	19
CASKGQPYEQYF	TRBV2	TRBJ2-7	12
CASSLGTGSGYTF	TRBV12-3/TRBV12-4	TRBJ1-2	13
CASSSFTGAEAFF	TRBV28	TRBJ1-1	13
CASRLGGTGTDTQYF	TRBV12-2	TRBJ2-3	15
CASSQLGGTGANEQFF	TRBV3-1/TRBV3-2	TRBJ2-1	16
CASSSTTVGNEKLFF	TRBV7-2	TRBJ1-4	15
CASSLQTGAYEQYF	TRBV2	TRBJ2-7	14
CAWSGTGWTEAFF	TRBV30	TRBJ1-1	13
CASGTRQGQTEAFF	TRBV7-2	TRBJ1-1	14
CASSYGAPTSEQFF	TRBV6-2/TRBV6-3	TRBJ2-1	14
CASSSILVNSSYEQYF	TRBV6-2/TRBV6-3	TRBJ2-7	16
CSVEGAGYPNTEAFF	TRBV29-1	TRBJ1-1	15
CATSRATGIPNQPQHF	TRBV15	TRBJ1-5	16
CASSQTLNTEAFF	TRBV5-1	TRBJ1-1	13
CASSLAGTSGETQYF	TRBV7-6	TRBJ2-5	15
CASSQDPGEYQPQHF	TRBV4-1	TRBJ1-5	15
CASSHYKSGQGAGTQYF	TRBV11-2	TRBJ2-5	17
CSAKRNTEAFF	TRBV20-1	TRBJ1-1	11
CASTEGGGVEGYTF	TRBV6-5	TRBJ1-2	14
CASSLGVAREQYF	TRBV5-1	TRBJ2-7	13
CASSIPGEAGEKLFF	TRBV19	TRBJ1-4	15
CASSPGRGNEQYF	TRBV7-9	TRBJ2-7	13
CASSIRDRGHYGYTF	TRBV19	TRBJ1-2	15
CASSQALDSLHEQYF	TRBV4-1	TRBJ2-7	15
CASQRENSYNEQFF	TRBV3-1/TRBV3-2	TRBJ2-1	14
CASSERTSGAPTDTQYF	TRBV10-1	TRBJ2-3	17
CASSSRQAEETQYF	TRBV5-4	TRBJ2-5	14
CASSLTGDSPLHF	TRBV12-3/TRBV12-4	TRBJ1-6	13
CASSRTALYNEQFF	TRBV6-5	TRBJ2-1	14
CASSLGSLVQRLYTGELFF	TRBV7-2	TRBJ2-2	19
CASSFQGGADTEAFF	TRBV7-2	TRBJ1-1	15
CATSDPQGSSYNEQFF	TRBV24-1	TRBJ2-1	16
CASSSVERNEQFF	TRBV5-4	TRBJ2-1	13
CASSPGLAGVGETQYF	TRBV7-8	TRBJ2-5	16
CASSEPGQFLREQYF	TRBV25-1	TRBJ2-7	15
CASTPGDEQYF	TRBV7-3	TRBJ2-7	11
CASSEQISRSNYEQYF	TRBV25-1	TRBJ2-7	16
CAWIAGREAFF	TRBV30	TRBJ1-1	11
CASSVEGANTGANVLTF	TRBV9	TRBJ2-6	17
CASSLVAGARETQYF	TRBV5-5	TRBJ2-5	15
CASSEEGFYEQYF	TRBV6-1	TRBJ2-7	13